The T cell receptor beta chain described here comes from a study of blood T cell repertoires in COVID-19 (dated by TCRdb to 2018 to 2020). Looking at the study overall: Samples from collaborators originated in the United States, Italy and Spain and spanned both the acute and convalescent phases of COVID-19. A de-identified subject ID, COVID-19 status, age in years and sex were almost always included in the sample metadata. The dataset comprised deeply sampled blood TCRbeta repertoires from subjects exposed to, actively infected with, or recovered from COVID-19. Where available, HLA class I and class II types were taken from metadata supplied by the sample provider and were not determined by assay-based typing. The repertoires were released in a freely available public database intended as a resource for research on the immune response to SARS-CoV-2. The samples were drawn from two sources: the first 160 participants of the ongoing ImmuneRACE study, and 1,200 or so subjects contributed by 6 global collaborators. The prospective study material was composed of cDNA or gDNA derived from T cells, B-cell-depleted T cells, or PBMCs. General study outcomes and caveats: The amount of clinical and demographic metadata varied by source and participant and was provided uncurated.

This clone was picked up a small number of times. This clone's antigen is unknown. Base quality data are lacking; no much larger clone is found one base away. Collaborating institutions collected whole blood in K2EDTA tubes following their own protocols. For TCRbeta analysis, collaborators shipped samples in one of three forms: frozen whole blood, isolated PBMCs, or DNA extracted from either of those sample types. The immunoSEQ Assay, a bias-controlled multiplex PCR, was used to amplify TCRbeta CDR3 regions from genomic DNA. Concerning the study's data processing: Within the assay, amplification of reference gene primers was used to estimate how many nucleated cells each sample contained. To quantify the absolute abundance of each unique TCRbeta CDR3 rearrangement, sequence reads were collapsed and filtered. For each sample, productive Simpson clonality was calculated by taking the square root of Simpson's diversity index across productive rearrangements. Imported from immuneACCESS, the table was reduced by TCRdb to in-frame sequences with V and J called. These copies leave out some clones; in studies compared against another copy, an unresolved V gene accounts for under half, and the cause of the remainder is not known. V and J calls plus clone size are reproduced from that table; the DNA served to infer D and trimming. This sample gives some 180,000 clones in total; around 82% of them show up just once. The ten biggest clones cover about a tenth of the sample.

The CDR3 has 15 amino acids, counting the end cysteine and phenylalanine. The kept DNA is CDR3 alone, 45 bases in frame from the first base. Trimming removed 1 base from V and 3 bases from J; the gene matches leave 3 bases unexplained. The germline V gene (reference sequence) yields LGHDT for CDR1 and YNNKEL for CDR2. This chain is built from TRBV3-1 (or the pseudogene TRBV3-2) and TRBJ2-1; TRBD2 matches 7 bases in the middle. Sequenced material: peripheral blood. The receptor was isolated from a man in his 70s with active or convalescent COVID-19. The nucleotide sequence is given as TGTGCCAGCAGCCAAGCCAGCGGGAACTACAATGAGCAGTTCTTC. Its protein product is CASSQASGNYNEQFF.